The 5 T cell receptor beta chains below all came from one sample that was sequenced in a study of T cell repertoires in cytomegalovirus infection. Their antigens remain unidentified. TCRdb redid the calling of the reads with MiXCR, one entry per CDR3 protein. The data contain 900,000 to 950,000 distinct CDR3 sequences, around 32% of them singletons. The sequences come from cultured CD8+ T cells from PBMCs, collected from culture after CMV antigen stimulation. Every receptor here comes from a human donor in good health (CMV status not recorded). Some clones in this sample may be carry-over from other donors' samples.

In its sample, this clonotype was seen a few times. The chain carries TRBV7-2 and TRBJ1-5; D unclear. Germline V gene data show CDR1 as SGHTA and CDR2 as FQGNSA. The CDR3 has 14 amino acids. V was clipped by 6 bases and J by 6 bases, with 15 bases between them. For the CDR3, the DNA is TGTGCCAGCAGTCTAACGGGGATTGGTCAGCCCCAGCATTTT. Translation gives CASSLTGIGQPQHF.

This clonotype showed up just once. The chain is built from TRBV2 and TRBJ2-3; 7 nucleotides agree with TRBD2. After removal of 10 bases from V and 6 bases from J, the junction contained 10 bases not matched to a gene. The CDR3 runs 13 residues. From germline, CDR1 is SNHLY and CDR2 FYNNEI. The CDR3 nucleotides are TGTGCCACCCGGTCGGGGGGTCACGATACGCAGTATTTT. Protein: CATRSGGHDTQYF.

This clonotype was detected many times. The V gene is TRBV6-5, the J gene TRBJ2-5; D is uncertain. The CDR3 contains 13 residues. V gave up 6 bases and J gave up 0 bases, with 8 bases separating them. CDR1 is MNHEY, CDR2 SVGAGI, per germline. The CDR3 region has the DNA TGTGCCAGCAGCCCATATAACCAAGAGACCCAGTACTTC. Its protein is CASSPYNQETQYF.

In its sample, this clonotype was seen a few times. The chain couples TRBV11-2 to TRBJ2-3; TRBD2 matches 8 bases. CDR1 and CDR2 from the germline V gene are SGHAT and FQNNGV. The V segment lost 5 bases and the J segment 6 bases; nucleotides outside the gene matches: 13. The CDR3 is 16 amino acids. The CDR3 DNA follows: TGTGCCAGCAGCCCCCCCGGGGGGGCAAAGGGTGATACGCAGTATTTT. This gives the protein CASSPPGGAKGDTQYF.

V and J are TRBV13 and TRBJ2-1; D perhaps matches TRBD2 (5 bases). V gave up 8 bases and J gave up 6 bases, with 8 bases separating them. This CDR3 region has 11 residues. Germline V CDR1 and CDR2: PRHDT, FYEKMQ (reference sequence). The CDR3 loop reads CASGGPNEQFF. The CDR3 DNA reads TGTGCCAGCGGAGGTCCCAATGAGCAGTTCTTC.